A selection of T cell receptor beta chains follows, all from one sample in a study of regulatory T cells in long-lasting Graves disease. TCRdb processed the multiplex PCR reads anew with MiXCR; each CDR3 protein has one entry. The repertoire holds roughly 450,000 distinct CDR3 sequences, around 21% seen once, with under 9% in the top ten. The source was peripheral blood mononuclear cells (PBMCs), collected when the disease was refractory, from a patient treated with antithyroid drugs. Source of these receptors: a female donor with Graves disease. The CDR3 runs from the conserved cysteine through the conserved F or W. Fields, in order: clone size, J gene, V gene, CDR3 protein. Rows may omit the clone size; those that give it use once, few, many or a size class.

many | TRBJ2-7 | TRBV28 | CASGGSPLYEQYF
many | TRBJ2-7 | TRBV7-9 | CASSSNTGLPKNEQYF
many | TRBJ1-5 | TRBV28 | CASSLGIRGNQPQHF
many | TRBJ2-2 | TRBV2 | CASSGQGTGELFF
many | TRBJ2-7 | TRBV28 | CASSLSAGNFNEQYF
few | TRBJ2-7 | TRBV29-1 | CSVELRASGTYEQYF
once | TRBJ1-1 | TRBV27 | CASSYNRANTEAFF
few | TRBJ1-6 | TRBV7-2 | CASSLDGPNSPLHF
NA | TRBJ2-2 | TRBV5-6 | CASGREGFTGELFF
few | TRBJ1-4 | TRBV19 | CASSPGTALNEKLFF
many | TRBJ2-7 | TRBV7-2 | CASSRRTGSYEQYF
many | TRBJ1-6 | TRBV28 | CASSLVTGVNSPLHF
many | TRBJ1-5 | TRBV28 | CASRGGGGYQPQHF
NA | TRBJ2-5 | TRBV19 | CASSQVRDMEAQYF
NA | TRBJ2-2 | TRBV20-1 | CSARRGANTGELVF
many | TRBJ1-1 | TRBV6-1 | CATYWDRRNTEAFF
NA | TRBJ1-2 | TRBV5-5 | CASSLGPGMGYTF
few | TRBJ1-3 | TRBV12-3/TRBV12-4 | CASSFTGSGNTIYF
NA | TRBJ2-2 | TRBV4-1 | CASSQGDRSTGELFF
many | TRBJ2-6 | TRBV2 | CASTERWASGANVLTF
many | TRBJ2-7 | TRBV7-3 | CASSLFPTLTSYEQYF
few | TRBJ2-7 | TRBV6-5 | CASSYSGLAGGMYF
few | TRBJ2-5 | TRBV4-1 | CASSRVGASGREETQYF
many | TRBJ2-2 | TRBV5-1 | CASSLGTNMRTGELFF
NA | TRBJ2-2 | TRBV6-1 | CASGSSGELFF
few | TRBJ2-3 | TRBV5-4 | CASSLGQGGKADTQYF
few | TRBJ2-7 | TRBV7-3 | CASSPRDRVRDEQYF
NA | TRBJ2-3 | TRBV5-8 | CASSLASGTYTDTQYF
few | TRBJ2-7 | TRBV6-1 | CASRRRDQFYEQYF
few | TRBJ2-5 | TRBV6-2/TRBV6-3 | CASSPEGVGTQYF
few | TRBJ2-7 | TRBV11-2 | CASSSWPRGTSYEQYF
many | TRBJ2-7 | TRBV6-1 | CASSPIAANYEQYF
NA | TRBJ1-1 | TRBV4-3 | CASSQEFRGTEAFF